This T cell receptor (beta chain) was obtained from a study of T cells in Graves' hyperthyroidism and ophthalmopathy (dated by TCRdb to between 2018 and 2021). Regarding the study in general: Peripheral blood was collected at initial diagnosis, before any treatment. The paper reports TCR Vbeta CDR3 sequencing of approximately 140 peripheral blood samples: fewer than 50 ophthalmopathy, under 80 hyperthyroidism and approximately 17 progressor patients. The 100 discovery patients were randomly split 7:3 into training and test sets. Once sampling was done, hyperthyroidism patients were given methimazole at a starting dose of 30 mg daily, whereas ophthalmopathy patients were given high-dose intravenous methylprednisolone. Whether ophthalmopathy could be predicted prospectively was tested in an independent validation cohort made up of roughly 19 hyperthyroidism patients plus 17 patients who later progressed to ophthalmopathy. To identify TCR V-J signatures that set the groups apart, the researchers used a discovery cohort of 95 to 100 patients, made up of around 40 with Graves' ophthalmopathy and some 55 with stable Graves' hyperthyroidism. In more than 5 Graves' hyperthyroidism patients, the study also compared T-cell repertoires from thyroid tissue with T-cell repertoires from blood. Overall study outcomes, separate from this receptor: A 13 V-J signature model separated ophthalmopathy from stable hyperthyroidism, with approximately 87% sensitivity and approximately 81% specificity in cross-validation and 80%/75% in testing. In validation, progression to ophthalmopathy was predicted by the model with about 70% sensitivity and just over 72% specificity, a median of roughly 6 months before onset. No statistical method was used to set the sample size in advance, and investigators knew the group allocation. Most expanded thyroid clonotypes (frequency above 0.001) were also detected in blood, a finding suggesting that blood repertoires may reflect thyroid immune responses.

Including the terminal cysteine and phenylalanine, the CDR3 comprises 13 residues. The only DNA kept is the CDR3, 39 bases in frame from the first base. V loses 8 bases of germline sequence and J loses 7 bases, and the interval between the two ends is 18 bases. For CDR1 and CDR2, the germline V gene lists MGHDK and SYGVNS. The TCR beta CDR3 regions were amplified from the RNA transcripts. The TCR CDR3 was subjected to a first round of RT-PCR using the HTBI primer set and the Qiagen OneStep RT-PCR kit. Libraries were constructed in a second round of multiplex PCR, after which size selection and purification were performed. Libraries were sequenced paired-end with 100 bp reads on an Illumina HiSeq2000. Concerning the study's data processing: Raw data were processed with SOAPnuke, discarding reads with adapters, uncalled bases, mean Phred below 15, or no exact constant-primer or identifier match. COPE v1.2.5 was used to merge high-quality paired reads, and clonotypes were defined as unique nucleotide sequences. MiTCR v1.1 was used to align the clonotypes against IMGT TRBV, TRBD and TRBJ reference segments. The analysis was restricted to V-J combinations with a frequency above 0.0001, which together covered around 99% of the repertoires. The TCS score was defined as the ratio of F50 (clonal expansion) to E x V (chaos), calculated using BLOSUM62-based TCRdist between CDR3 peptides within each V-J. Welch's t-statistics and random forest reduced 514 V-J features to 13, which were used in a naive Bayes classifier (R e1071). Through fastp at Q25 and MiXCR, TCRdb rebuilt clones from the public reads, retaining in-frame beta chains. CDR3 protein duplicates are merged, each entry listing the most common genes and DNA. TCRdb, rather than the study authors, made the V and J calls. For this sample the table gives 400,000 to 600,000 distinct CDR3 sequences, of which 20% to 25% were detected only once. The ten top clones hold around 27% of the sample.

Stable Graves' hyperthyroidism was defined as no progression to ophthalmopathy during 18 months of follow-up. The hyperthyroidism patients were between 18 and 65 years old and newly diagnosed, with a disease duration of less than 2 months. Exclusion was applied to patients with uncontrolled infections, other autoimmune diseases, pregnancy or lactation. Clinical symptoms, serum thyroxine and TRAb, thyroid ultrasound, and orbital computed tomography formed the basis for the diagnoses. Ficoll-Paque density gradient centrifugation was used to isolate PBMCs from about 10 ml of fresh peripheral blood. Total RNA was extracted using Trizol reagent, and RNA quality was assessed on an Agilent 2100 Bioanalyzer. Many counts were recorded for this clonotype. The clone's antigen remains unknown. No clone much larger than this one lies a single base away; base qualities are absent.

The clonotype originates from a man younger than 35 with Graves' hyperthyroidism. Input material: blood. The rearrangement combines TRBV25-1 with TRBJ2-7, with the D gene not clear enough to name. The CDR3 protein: CASPQPHPKEQYF. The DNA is TGTGCCAGCCCACAACCTCATCCTAAGGAGCAGTACTTC.